The clone carrying this T cell receptor (beta chain) was observed a handful of times. The data belong to a study of blood T cell repertoires in COVID-19. Libraries were prepared by immunoSEQ multiplex PCR; TCRdb keeps only in-frame clonotypes and omits some of them. This sample carries around 94,000 clones, around 73% of them seen once, and the ten largest clones take roughly 10%. Germline V CDR1 and CDR2: MNHEY, SVGAGI. CDR3 length: 13 amino acids. Trimming took off 6 bases at V and 6 bases at J, with 12 bases between the two ends. The rearrangement joins TRBV6-5 to TRBJ2-1; weak D call: TRBD2 (5 bases). Sequencing used peripheral blood. This sequence was found in a man aged 60-69 years with active or convalescent COVID-19. This chain's CDR3 is CASSDYPSNEQFF. The CDR3 bases are TGTGCCAGCAGCGACTATCCCTCCAATGAGCAGTTCTTC.